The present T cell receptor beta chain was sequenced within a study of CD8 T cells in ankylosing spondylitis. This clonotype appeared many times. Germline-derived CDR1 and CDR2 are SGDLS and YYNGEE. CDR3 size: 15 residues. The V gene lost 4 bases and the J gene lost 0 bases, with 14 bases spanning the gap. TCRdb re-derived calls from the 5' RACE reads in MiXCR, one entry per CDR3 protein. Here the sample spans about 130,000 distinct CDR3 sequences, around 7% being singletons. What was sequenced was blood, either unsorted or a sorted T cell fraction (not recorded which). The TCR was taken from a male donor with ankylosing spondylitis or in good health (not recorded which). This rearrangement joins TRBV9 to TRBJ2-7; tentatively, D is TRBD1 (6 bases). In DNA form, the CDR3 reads TGTGCCAGCAGCACCCGGGACATCAGCTCCTACGAGCAGTACTTC. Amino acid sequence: CASSTRDISSYEQYF.